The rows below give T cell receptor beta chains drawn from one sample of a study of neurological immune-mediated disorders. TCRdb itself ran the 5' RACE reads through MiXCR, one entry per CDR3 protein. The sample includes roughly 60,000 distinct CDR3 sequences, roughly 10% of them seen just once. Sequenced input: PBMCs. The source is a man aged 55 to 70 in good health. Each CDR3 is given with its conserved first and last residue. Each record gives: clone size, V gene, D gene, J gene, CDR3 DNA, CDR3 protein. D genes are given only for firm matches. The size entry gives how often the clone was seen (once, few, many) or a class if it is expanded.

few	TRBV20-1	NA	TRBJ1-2	TGCAGTGCTCGGACAGTTGGCGCTAACTATGGCTACACCTTC	CSARTVGANYGYTF
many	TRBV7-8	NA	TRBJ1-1	TGTGCCAGCAGCTTAGCAATCGGCCGGGGACTGGCCGAAGCTTTCTTT	CASSLAIGRGLAEAFF
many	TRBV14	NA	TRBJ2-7	TGTGCCAGCAGTCTCGACGGAGCCTACGAGCAGTACTTC	CASSLDGAYEQYF
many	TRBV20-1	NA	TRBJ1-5	TGCAGTGCTAGAGATCTGCGGATAGGCAATCAGCCCCAGCATTTT	CSARDLRIGNQPQHF
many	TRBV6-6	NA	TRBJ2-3	TGTGCCAGCAGTTTAGGGCAAAACACAGATACGCAGTATTTT	CASSLGQNTDTQYF
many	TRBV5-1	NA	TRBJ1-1	TGCGCCAGCAGCTCCTGGAGTGGGACAAGCACTGAAGCTTTCTTT	CASSSWSGTSTEAFF
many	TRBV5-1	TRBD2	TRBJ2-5	TGCGCCAGCAGCTTGAACCCGGGGGGTCAAGAGACCCAGTACTTC	CASSLNPGGQETQYF
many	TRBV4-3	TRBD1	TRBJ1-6	TGCGCCAGCAGCCTCGGGACAGGGGATCGGTCACCCCTCCACTTT	CASSLGTGDRSPLHF
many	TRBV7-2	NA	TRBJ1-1	TGTGCCAGCAGCTTCGCCGGCGGGACCTTGAACACTGAAGCTTTCTTT	CASSFAGGTLNTEAFF
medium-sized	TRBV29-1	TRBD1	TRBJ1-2	TGCAGCGCCCGACAGGGAGGGTATGGCTACACCTTC	CSARQGGYGYTF